This T cell receptor beta chain was found in a study of PD-1 blockade in classical Hodgkin lymphoma. The CDR3 contains 17 residues. Germline CDR1 and CDR2: LGHNA and YNFKEQ. V was shortened by 1 base and J by 2 bases, with 16 bases between the two germline ends. Notes on the study in general: CD8+ TCR diversity did not rise significantly by C4D1, unlike CD4+. A reduction in baseline TCR diversity was reportedly seen in newly diagnosed patients relative to healthy donors. What drove the repertoire differences, possibly disease activity or prior therapy, has not been defined.

Every patient experienced relapse after autologous stem cell transplantation, and brentuximab vedotin exposure varied. As for this clone: Antigen: not known.

The repertoire was sequenced with immunoSEQ multiplex PCR; TCRdb's copy has only in-frame clones and lacks some. The data hold about 46,000 clones, with about three quarters observed a single time. Here the sequenced sample was peripheral blood mononuclear cells (PBMCs), taken at baseline. This chain links TRBV4-2 with TRBJ2-3, with a weak D call TRBD2 (6 bases). This TCR derives from a human donor with classical Hodgkin lymphoma. The CDR3: CASSQGRASAATDTQYF. The CDR3 coding sequence is TGTGCCAGCAGCCAAGGCCGAGCTAGCGCGGCCACAGATACGCAGTATTTT.